There are many counts of the clone carrying this TCR beta chain. Antigen unknown. Each ophthalmopathy patient scored at least 3 on the Clinical Activity Score and at least 4 on NOSPECS grade, with duration under 3 months. For the diagnoses, clinical symptoms, serum thyroxine and TRAb, thyroid ultrasound and orbital computed tomography were used. The V gene lost 5 bases and the J gene lost 1 base, with 16 bases spanning the gap. The germline V gene has CDR1 PRHDT and CDR2 FYEKMQ (reference sequence). The CDR3 runs 16 residues. This entry belongs to a study of T cells in Graves' hyperthyroidism and ophthalmopathy. Amplification yielded TCR beta CDR3 regions, with RNA transcripts as the source. First-round RT-PCR with HTBI primers amplified the TCR CDR3 region. Each CDR3 protein is one row after TCRdb ran MiXCR on the multiplex PCR reads. The sample has more than 300,000 distinct CDR3 sequences, roughly 14% seen once.

The study's findings and limits: In blood, most of the thyroid clonotypes expanded above 0.001 were also present. A median about 6 months before onset, the model predicted ophthalmopathy.

This sequence joins TRBV13 and TRBJ2-3; D is perhaps TRBD1 (5 bases). The specimen sequenced was blood. The receptor comes from a woman aged 25-40 years with Graves' ophthalmopathy. The CDR3 region has the DNA TGTGCCAGCAGCCCCGTCCAGGGTATCCGCACAGATACGCAGTATTTT. This encodes CASSPVQGIRTDTQYF.